This passage covers 24 T cell receptor beta chains from one sample sequenced in a study of cytomegalovirus exposure and HLA in healthy donors. A multiplex PCR was run with 60 Vbeta primers and 13 Jbeta primers. The protocol was immunoSEQ multiplex PCR, while the TCRdb copy is restricted to in-frame clones and leaves out a portion. The sample consists of under 130,000 clones, around 75% of them appearing once. The sample was PBMCs. The receptors shown here come from a man aged 40-49 years in good health and CMV-seronegative.

This chain links TRBV10-1 with TRBJ2-7; TRBD2 matches at 9 bases. The V segment lost 4 bases and the J segment 5 bases; nucleotides outside the gene matches: 3. CDR3 length: 13 residues. Germline V lookup: CDR1 WNHNN, CDR2 SYGVQD (reference sequence). The CDR3 DNA reads as TGCGCCAGCAGTGCATGGACTAGCGACGAGCAGTACTTC. Protein product: CASSAWTSDEQYF.

This chain uses TRBV4-3 with TRBJ2-7, with D perhaps matching TRBD2 (6 bases). Trimming took off 0 bases at V and 4 bases at J, with 16 bases between the two ends. In germline, CDR1 is LGHNA, CDR2 YSLEER. The length of the CDR3 is 16 residues. The CDR3, as DNA: TGCGCCAGCAGCCAAGAATCTCGGACGGGGGAATACGAGCAGTACTTC. This gives the protein CASSQESRTGEYEQYF.

V usage is TRBV4-1 and J usage is TRBJ2-3, with TRBD1 as a possible D gene (5 bases). Looked up from germline, CDR1 is MGHRA and CDR2 is YSYEKL. The length of the CDR3 is 15 residues. V dropped 1 base and J dropped 2 bases, with 10 bases sitting between them. The CDR3 region is CASSQAQTVTDTQYF. The CDR3 DNA follows: TGCGCCAGCAGCCAAGCACAGACAGTCACAGATACGCAGTATTTT.

V and J are TRBV4-2 and TRBJ2-7; 9 bases agree with TRBD1. With V trimmed by 4 bases and J by 5 bases, 12 bases remained unmatched. The CDR3 contains 16 residues. Germline assignment: CDR1 LGHNA and CDR2 YNFKEQ. CDR3 sequence reads: CASSRPPGQGGDEQYF. The DNA of the CDR3 is TGTGCCAGCAGCCGTCCTCCGGGACAGGGTGGGGACGAGCAGTACTTC.

This clone was detected only a few times. This chain joins TRBV5-6 and TRBJ2-3, with a tentative D call TRBD1 (5 bases). The germline V gene has CDR1 SGHDT and CDR2 YYEEEE. V dropped 1 base and J dropped 1 base, with 10 bases sitting between them. The CDR3 spans 15 residues. The CDR3 sequence: CASSLPGRGTDTQYF. The CDR3 nucleotides read TGTGCCAGCAGCTTGCCAGGGCGCGGCACAGATACGCAGTATTTT. Complete variable domain (other parts from reference TRBV5-6 and TRBJ2-3): DAGVTQSPTHLIKTRGQQVTLRCSPKSGHDTVSWYQQALGQGPQFIFQYYEEEERQRGNFPDRFSGHQFPNYSSELNVNALLLGDSALYLCASSLPGRGTDTQYFGPGTRLTVL.

The J gene is TRBJ1-2, the V gene TRBV7-9, with D perhaps TRBD1 (5 bases). V gave up 6 bases and J gave up 2 bases, with 10 bases separating them. The germline CDR1 and CDR2 sequences are SEHNR and FQNEAQ (reference sequence). CDR3 length: 13 residues. The DNA of the CDR3 is TGTGCCAGCAGTTCGGGGGGAAACTATGGCTACACCTTC. Its protein product is CASSSGGNYGYTF.

There are a few counts of this clone. This chain connects TRBV29-1 to TRBJ2-2, with a tentative D call TRBD2 (6 bases). Trimming left V 4 bases short and J 5 bases short, with 14 bases between. Per the germline V gene, CDR1 is SQVTM and CDR2 is ANQGSEA. CDR3 size: 14 residues. The DNA of the CDR3 is TGCAGCGTTGGGTTGATGGCGGGAACCGGGGAGCTGTTTTTT. Amino acid sequence: CSVGLMAGTGELFF.

This clone was seen a few times. This sequence joins TRBV30 and TRBJ2-7; 13 bases agree with TRBD2. CDR1 and CDR2 (germline): GTSNPN, SVGIG (reference sequence). V was pared by 5 bases and J by 6 bases, with 4 bases of the junction left unmatched. This CDR3 comprises 13 residues. The CDR3, as DNA: TGTGCCTGGTCCGGGACTAGCGGGGTCGAGCAGTACTTC. Encoded protein: CAWSGTSGVEQYF.

The chain links TRBV4-1 to TRBJ2-7; 8 bases are a match to TRBD1. The germline V gene encodes CDR1 MGHRA and CDR2 YSYEKL. V lost 1 base to trimming and J lost 1 base; unmatched junction nucleotides: 6. The CDR3 totals 16 residues. The CDR3 DNA reads as TGCGCCAGCAGCCAAGGTGGCAGGGGGCGATCCTACGAGCAGTACTTC. Encoded protein: CASSQGGRGRSYEQYF.

The chain carries TRBV12-5 and TRBJ2-5; D is perhaps TRBD1 (6 bases). V lost 4 bases to trimming and J lost 0 bases, with 15 bases between them. Germline V gene sequence: CDR1 LGHNT, CDR2 FRNRAP. This CDR3 is built from 16 residues. CDR3: CASGSWTVTYQETQYF. CDR3 nucleotides: TGTGCTAGTGGTTCGTGGACAGTCACGTACCAAGAGACCCAGTACTTC.

A note on this clone: Within the sample, other DNA sequences also encode this same CDR3. The V and J genes are TRBV6-4 and TRBJ2-1; 8 nucleotides agree with TRBD2. The V gene's germline CDR1 is MRHNA and CDR2 SNTAGT. With 0 bases clipped from V and 6 bases from J, the junction kept 1 base outside the gene matches. The CDR3 totals 14 residues. CDR3: CASSDSGGANEQFF. The CDR3 coding sequence is TGTGCCAGCAGTGACTCCGGGGGGGCCAATGAGCAGTTCTTC.

The chain uses TRBV19 and TRBJ2-1; 11 nucleotides line up with TRBD2. Germline loops: CDR1 LNHDA, CDR2 SQIVND (reference sequence). The trim removed 4 bases at V and 4 bases at J, leaving 6 bases unmatched. The CDR3 spans 16 residues. CDR3 in amino acids: CASSTVSGRVYNEQFF. DNA for the CDR3: TGTGCCAGTAGTACCGTTAGCGGGAGGGTATACAATGAGCAGTTCTTC.

The rearrangement joins TRBV5-1 to TRBJ2-5; 7 bases fit TRBD2. This CDR3 region has 14 residues. J gave up 4 bases and V 4 bases, and 7 bases lay outside the gene matches. Germline V gene lookup returns CDR1 SGHRS and CDR2 YFSETQ. CDR3 DNA sequence: TGCGCCAGCAGCGCTGGAGGGAGGGGAGAGACCCAGTACTTC. Protein sequence: CASSAGGRGETQYF. The variable domain in full, completed from reference TRBV5-1 and TRBJ2-5, reads KAGVTQTPRYLIKTRGQQVTLSCSPISGHRSVSWYQQTPGQGLQFLFEYFSETQRNKGNFPGRFSGRQFSNSRSEMNVSTLELGDSALYLCASSAGGRGETQYFGPGTRLLVL.

The chain links TRBV11-3 to TRBJ2-5; the match to TRBD2 covers 11 bases. Germline assignment: CDR1 SGHNT and CDR2 YENEEA. The CDR3 runs to 16 residues. V lost 5 bases and J lost 4; bases outside the gene matches: 9. CDR3 in amino acids: CASSQLSGGARETQYF. CDR3 nucleotide sequence: TGTGCCAGCAGCCAACTTAGCGGGGGGGCAAGAGAGACCCAGTACTTC.

The J gene is TRBJ2-1, the V gene TRBV6-4; the D is unclear. CDR1 is MRHNA and CDR2 is SNTAGT in the germline V gene. V was trimmed by 2 bases and J by 6 bases, leaving 8 bases between them. This CDR3 has 13 residues. The CDR3 DNA sequence: TGTGCCAGCAGTGACGGGCCTGCCAATGAGCAGTTCTTC. Translated: CASSDGPANEQFF.

This chain connects TRBV27 to TRBJ2-7, with D perhaps TRBD2 (5 bases). CDR3 length: 15 amino acids. V was pared by 5 bases and J by 2 bases, with 16 bases between. The V gene's germline CDR1 is MNHEY and CDR2 SMNVEV (reference sequence). CDR3 nucleotides: TGTGCCAGCAGTCCTTCCCATAGCGCAACCTACGAGCAGTACTTC. It encodes CASSPSHSATYEQYF.

The chain joins TRBV5-6 to TRBJ2-1, with TRBD1 identical over 8 bases. V shed 2 bases, J shed 16 bases, and the junction held 5 bases outside the gene matches. Germline CDR1 is SGHDT and CDR2 is YYEEEE. The CDR3 runs 11 residues. CDR3 protein: CASSFGRGQFF. The DNA for the CDR3 is TGTGCCAGCAGCTTCGGCAGGGGGCAATTCTTC.

The rearrangement uses TRBV30 and TRBJ2-7; unclear D gene. The CDR3 runs to 12 residues. Looked up from germline, CDR1 is GTSNPN and CDR2 is SVGIG (reference sequence). The germline V and J ends were trimmed by 2 bases and 3 bases, with 8 bases remaining between them. CDR3 protein: CAWSPGNYEQYF. The CDR3 DNA reads as TGTGCCTGGAGTCCCGGTAACTACGAGCAGTACTTC.

The V and J genes are TRBV28 and TRBJ1-2, with 7 bases identical to TRBD1. V lost 6 bases to trimming and J lost 5 bases; unmatched junction nucleotides: 12. Germline V gene sequence: CDR1 MDHEN, CDR2 SYDVKM. The CDR3 contains 15 residues. CDR3 in DNA: TGTGCCAGCAGCCCAGGAGACAGGGTCGAATATGGCTACACCTTC. This encodes CASSPGDRVEYGYTF.

The gene calls are TRBV6-6 and TRBJ2-7; 11 bases line up with TRBD2. The V segment lost 4 bases and the J segment 2 bases; nucleotides outside the gene matches: 4. CDR1 is MNHNY, CDR2 SVGAGI, per germline (reference sequence). The CDR3 loop spans 15 amino acids. The CDR3 nucleotides read TGTGCCAGCAGTTCGGGACTAGCGGCAACCTACGAGCAGTACTTC. Protein sequence: CASSSGLAATYEQYF.

The chain recombines TRBV19 with TRBJ2-1; 8 nucleotides match TRBD2. Losses at the gene ends were 2 bases for V and 5 bases for J; bases not matched to a gene: 8. Per the germline V gene, CDR1 is LNHDA and CDR2 is SQIVND (reference sequence). This CDR3 spans 16 amino acids. The CDR3 is CASSIFSTSVHNEQFF. The CDR3 coding sequence is TGTGCCAGTAGTATATTTTCGACTAGCGTTCACAATGAGCAGTTCTTC.

The V and J genes are TRBV15 and TRBJ2-7; 8 nucleotides align to TRBD1. Trimming took 7 bases from V and 5 from J; bases not matched to a gene: 10. CDR3 length: 14 residues. Germline V lookup: CDR1 LNHNV, CDR2 YYDKDF (reference sequence). CDR3: CATTTGTGFNEQYF. CDR3 sequence (DNA): TGTGCCACCACCACGGGGACAGGTTTCAACGAGCAGTACTTC. Full variable domain (outside the CDR3, taken from reference TRBV15 and TRBJ2-7): DAMVIQNPRYQVTQFGKPVTLSCSQTLNHNVMYWYQQKSSQAPKLLFHYYDKDFNNEADTPDNFQSRRPNTSFCFLDIRSPGLGDTAMYLCATTTGTGFNEQYFGPGTRLTVT.

The chain joins TRBV7-9 to TRBJ1-4; 8 bases match TRBD1. V gave up 0 bases and J gave up 4 bases; unmatched junction bases: 4. Germline V gives CDR1 SEHNR, CDR2 FQNEAQ (reference sequence). There are 16 residues in the CDR3. CDR3 protein: CASSLAQGAGNEKLFF. In DNA form, the CDR3 reads TGTGCCAGCAGCTTAGCGCAGGGGGCGGGTAATGAAAAACTGTTTTTT.

V is TRBV25-1 and J is TRBJ1-1; D is possibly TRBD1 (5 bases). In germline, CDR1 is MGHDK, CDR2 SYGVNS. V lost 4 bases, J lost 7 bases, and 16 bases lay in between. The CDR3 loop spans 14 amino acids. The CDR3 region is CASSVGGSRREAFF. The CDR3 coding sequence is TGTGCCAGCAGTGTGGGGGGTAGCAGGCGTGAAGCTTTCTTT.